The 6 T cell receptor beta chains below were found in one sample sequenced in a study of cytomegalovirus exposure and HLA in healthy donors. The PCR had 60 Vbeta and 13 Jbeta primers. Some clones are missing from TCRdb's copy, which holds only in-frame ones; the method was immunoSEQ multiplex PCR. The table records more than 90,000 clones, approximately 76% of them present only once. The sample taken for sequencing was PBMCs. These receptors all stem from a man aged 35 to 55 in good health and CMV-seronegative.

CDR3 nucleotides: TGCGCCAGCAGCTTGGGGGGGCGAGGGGAGACCCAGTACTTC. This codes for CASSLGGRGETQYF. The chain employs TRBV5-1 and TRBJ2-5, with D maybe TRBD1 (6 bases). This CDR3 is built from 14 residues. Germline V gene sequence: CDR1 SGHRS, CDR2 YFSETQ. Deletions cut 0 bases from V and 5 bases from J, with 11 bases between.

The CDR3, as DNA: TGTGCCAGCAGTGAGAGCCGGGACACTTCTAACTATGGCTACACCTTC. It is translated as CASSESRDTSNYGYTF. The chain joins TRBV2 to TRBJ1-2; a possible D gene is TRBD1 (6 bases). The CDR3 loop spans 16 amino acids. From germline, CDR1 is SNHLY and CDR2 FYNNEI. V was trimmed by 3 bases and J by 0 bases, leaving 14 bases between them. The complete variable domain, with remaining parts taken from reference TRBV2 and TRBJ1-2, reads EPEVTQTPSHQVTQMGQEVILRCVPISNHLYFYWYRQILGQKVEFLVSFYNNEISEKSEIFDDQFSVERPDGSNFTLKIRSTKLEDSAMYFCASSESRDTSNYGYTFGSGTRLTVV.

Concerning this clone itself: Other DNA sequences within the sample encode an identical CDR3. The chain combines TRBV11-2 with TRBJ2-1, with 7 nucleotides matching TRBD2. The CDR3 runs 13 residues. Germline V CDR1 and CDR2: SGHAT, FQNNGV. Trimming took 1 base from V and 6 from J; bases not matched to a gene: 0. The CDR3 sequence is CASSLGGGNEQFF. In DNA form, the CDR3 reads TGTGCCAGCAGCTTAGGGGGGGGCAATGAGCAGTTCTTC.

The gene calls are TRBV28 and TRBJ1-1; D possibly corresponds to TRBD1 (6 bases). The ends were cut back, 6 bases at V and 8 bases at J, with 16 bases in the middle. Germline CDR1 reads MDHEN; CDR2 reads SYDVKM. CDR3 length: 13 residues. CDR3 amino acids: CASRGRGQFEAFF. CDR3 DNA sequence: TGTGCCAGCAGGGGGCGCGGACAGTTCGAAGCTTTCTTT.

The CDR3 DNA reads TGTGCCAGCAGCGAAAAGGGGCTAGCGGGTAACAATGAGCAGTTCTTC. Amino acid sequence: CASSEKGLAGNNEQFF. The gene calls are TRBV9 and TRBJ2-1, with 8 bases lining up with TRBD2. Per germline, CDR1 SGDLS and CDR2 YYNGEE. The CDR3 contains 16 residues. The V segment lost 3 bases and the J segment 5 bases; nucleotides outside the gene matches: 10.

The genes are TRBV2 and TRBJ2-5; TRBD2 matches at 12 bases. The V gene end was trimmed by 6 bases and the J gene end by 3 bases; junction bases not matched to a gene: 2. Germline V CDR1 and CDR2: SNHLY, FYNNEI. The CDR3 is 14 residues long. The CDR3 coding sequence is TGTGCCAGCAGGAGGACTAGCGGGGAAGAGACCCAGTACTTC. It translates to CASRRTSGEETQYF.